Below, one T cell receptor (beta chain) is given with its context. The clone's antigen remains unknown. Per-base qualities were not stored, and no clone one base away is much larger. These data belong to a study of blood T cells in healthy people across ages (dated by TCRdb to the mid-2010s). Background on the whole study: In model experiments, roughly one uniquely barcoded TCR beta cDNA molecule per two T cells was captured by template switching. Four age groups were formed from the donors: young (average approximately 17 years), middle-aged (approximately 39), aged (approximately 60) and long-lived (around 82). The study analyzed two additional independent replicas of 1 million unique cDNA reads from the same blood draw for two donors, one aged 18 to 29 and one aged 80 or older. Using deep sequencing normalized with unique cDNA molecular identifiers, the study measured how TCR beta repertoire diversity changes with age. General study outcomes and caveats: As age increased, observed TCR beta diversity per million T cells dropped in a roughly linear way, and a significant reduction was already evident by age 40. Conclusive comparison of naive and antigen-experienced compartments was prevented by the profiling of bulk unsorted PBMCs. Compared with the aged group, the long-lived group had more naive CD4+ T cells, fewer expanded clones and increased TCR diversity, suggesting age selection. Estimates of total diversity based on one million sequenced T cells were regarded as lower bounds and as underestimates. Because the CMV infection status of the donors was unknown, age-related changes in expanded clonotypes may potentially have been confounded. There was a strong correlation between observed TCR beta diversity and the percentage of naive T cells measured by flow cytometry.

Receptor libraries were prepared by 5' RACE. The sequencing machine was an Illumina HiSeq 2500. The second PCR ran for about 6 to 11 cycles and used a J-beta primer mix along with a sample-barcoded 5' primer. A unique molecular identifier was introduced onto each TCR beta cDNA molecule by a template-switch 5' adaptor carrying 12 random nucleotides. Each sample yielded at least 2.5 million CDR3-containing paired-end reads. First-strand cDNA synthesis was performed from all RNA using the Mint cDNA synthesis kit, with priming by a TRBC-specific oligonucleotide. After uracil-DNA glycosylase treatment, a first 18-cycle PCR used universal primers M1SS and BC2_uni_R on all cDNA. The authors processed their data as follows. Each sample was normalized by randomly selecting 1 million high-quality reads, each carrying a distinct molecular identifier. Instead of being binned into consensus sequences, reads that shared molecular identifiers were thrown out. MiTCR, set to a Q25 quality threshold and the strictest error-elimination algorithm, was used for CDR3 identification, clonotype clustering and error correction. Lower-bound total TCR beta diversity was estimated with a nonparametric unseen species model using Euler transformation. TCRdb trimmed public reads at Q25 via fastp, called clones via MiXCR and kept in-frame beta chains. Each entry is one CDR3 protein sequence, shown with its most common DNA and genes. These V and J calls originate from TCRdb's pipeline instead of the authors' own analysis. For this sample the table gives around 990,000 distinct CDR3 sequences, of which about 23% were detected only once. In total, the top ten clones hold 0.65% to 0.75% of the sample.

The junction carries 14 bases between V and J, which are trimmed by 1 base and 5 bases respectively. The CDR3 covers 15 residues, taking in both the cysteine and the phenylalanine. Only CDR3 DNA is held: 45 bases, read in frame from base 1. Based on the germline V gene, the CDR1 and CDR2 sequences are SGHAT and FQNNGV. The roughly 37 donors, aged roughly 6 to 95 years, were systemically healthy Caucasian individuals from Russia. Each donor gave about 9.2 milliliters of peripheral blood, drawn into EDTA-treated Vacutainer tubes. PBMCs were isolated by Ficoll-Paque density-gradient centrifugation, with at least 7 million obtained per sample. Total RNA was extracted from PBMCs with Trizol reagent, with at least 5 micrograms obtained per sample. For every donor, an aliquot of PBMCs went through flow cytometry to measure the percentages of naive CD45RAhigh/CD27high T cells. The same sample was also used in a study of T cells of mothers and their children. The second study also describes: Nine systemically healthy Caucasian individuals served as donors, namely three mothers together with their six children. cDNA synthesis used all of the extracted RNA, with around 1.6 ug of RNA in each 15 ul reaction. Sample barcodes and 2-4 random nucleotides were added via the M1S primer in the second PCR. Over 9 million TCR beta CDR3 reads came from each mother, compared with 3.3 million or so reads from each child. Thymic selection similarly shapes TCR recombination output in related and unrelated pairs, with minor effect from inherited differences. Normalized repertoire overlap in related mother-child pairs was always slightly higher than in unrelated mother-child pairs, but the difference was never significant. With a sensitivity of approximately 92 clones per million clonotypes, no persistent microchimeric T cell clones were detected. Deep NGS was used in the study to compare the TCR beta repertoires of mothers and children and to look for features that separate related mother-child pairs from unrelated individuals. On average, the children were roughly 11 +/- 4 years old, while the mothers were 40 +/- 4 years old. After adapter ligation with NEBNext reagents, the libraries were sequenced on Illumina HiSeq 2000 with 100+100 nt paired-end reads. Mother and child libraries were prepared a month apart and sequenced in separate runs to prevent cross-contamination. Between about 500,000 and 2,100,000 distinct TCR beta clonotypes were identified per donor. Naive TCR beta clonotypes were estimated from low-frequency clonotypes matched to each donor's FACS-determined naive share, without sorting.

The TCR comes from a girl aged 2-9 years in good health. The sequenced material came from blood. The chain couples TRBV11-2 to TRBJ2-5; the D segment could be TRBD2, given 6 matching bases. The CDR3 reads as follows: CASSLGVREEETQYF. The bases are TGTGCCAGCAGCTTAGGGGTCAGGGAGGAGGAGACCCAGTACTTC.